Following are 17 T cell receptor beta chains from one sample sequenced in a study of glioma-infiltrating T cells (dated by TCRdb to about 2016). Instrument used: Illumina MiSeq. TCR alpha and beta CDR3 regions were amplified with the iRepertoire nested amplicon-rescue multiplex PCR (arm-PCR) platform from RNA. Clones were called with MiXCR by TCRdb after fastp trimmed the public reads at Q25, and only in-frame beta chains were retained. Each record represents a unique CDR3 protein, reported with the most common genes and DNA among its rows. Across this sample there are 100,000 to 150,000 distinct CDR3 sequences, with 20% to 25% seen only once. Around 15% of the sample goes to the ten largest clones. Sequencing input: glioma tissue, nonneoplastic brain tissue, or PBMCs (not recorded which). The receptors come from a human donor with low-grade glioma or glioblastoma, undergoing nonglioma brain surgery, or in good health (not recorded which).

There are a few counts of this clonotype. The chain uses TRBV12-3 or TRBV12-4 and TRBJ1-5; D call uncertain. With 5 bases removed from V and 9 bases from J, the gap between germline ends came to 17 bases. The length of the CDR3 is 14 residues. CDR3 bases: TGTGCCAGCAGTCCTGACGGGGTAATAAGGCCCCAGCATTTT. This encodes CASSPDGVIRPQHF.

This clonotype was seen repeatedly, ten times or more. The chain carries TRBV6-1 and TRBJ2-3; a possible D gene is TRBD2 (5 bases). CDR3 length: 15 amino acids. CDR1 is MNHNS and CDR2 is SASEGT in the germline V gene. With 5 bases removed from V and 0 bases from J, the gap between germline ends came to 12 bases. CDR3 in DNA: TGTGCCAGCAGTTTAGCGCTGAGTAGCACAGATACGCAGTATTTT. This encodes CASSLALSSTDTQYF.

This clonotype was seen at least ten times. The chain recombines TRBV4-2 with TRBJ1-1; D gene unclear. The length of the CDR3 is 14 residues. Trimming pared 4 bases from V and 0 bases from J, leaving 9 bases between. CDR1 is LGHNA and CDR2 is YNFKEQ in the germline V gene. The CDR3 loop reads CASSPRLMNTEAFF. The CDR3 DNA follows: TGTGCCAGCAGCCCTCGTCTGATGAACACTGAAGCTTTCTTT.

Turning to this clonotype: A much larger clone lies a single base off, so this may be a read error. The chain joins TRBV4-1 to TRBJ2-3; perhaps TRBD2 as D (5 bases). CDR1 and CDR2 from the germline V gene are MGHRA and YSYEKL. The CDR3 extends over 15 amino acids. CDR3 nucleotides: TGCGCCAGCAGCCAACTGACTATTAGCACAGATACGCAGTGTTTT. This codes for CASSQLTISTDTQCF.

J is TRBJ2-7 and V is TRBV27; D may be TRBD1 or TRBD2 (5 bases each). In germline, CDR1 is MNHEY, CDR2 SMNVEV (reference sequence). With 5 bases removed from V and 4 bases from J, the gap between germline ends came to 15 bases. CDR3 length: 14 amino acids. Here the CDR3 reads CASSSMGRGYEQYF. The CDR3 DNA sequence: TGTGCCAGCAGTAGTATGGGACGGGGTTACGAGCAGTACTTC.

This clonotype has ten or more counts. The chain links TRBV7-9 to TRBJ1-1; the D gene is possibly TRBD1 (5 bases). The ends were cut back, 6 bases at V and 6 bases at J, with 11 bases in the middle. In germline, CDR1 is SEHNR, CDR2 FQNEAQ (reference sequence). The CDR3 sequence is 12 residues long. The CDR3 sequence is CASSSGTPEAFF. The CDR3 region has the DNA TGTGCCAGCAGTTCAGGGACCCCTGAAGCTTTCTTT.

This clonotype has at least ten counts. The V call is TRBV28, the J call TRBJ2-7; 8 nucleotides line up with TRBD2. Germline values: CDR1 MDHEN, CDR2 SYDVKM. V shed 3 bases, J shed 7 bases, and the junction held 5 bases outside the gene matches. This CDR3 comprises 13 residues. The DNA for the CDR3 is TGTGCCAGCAGTTTTGTGCGGGGGGAGGAGCAGTACTTC. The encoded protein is CASSFVRGEEQYF.

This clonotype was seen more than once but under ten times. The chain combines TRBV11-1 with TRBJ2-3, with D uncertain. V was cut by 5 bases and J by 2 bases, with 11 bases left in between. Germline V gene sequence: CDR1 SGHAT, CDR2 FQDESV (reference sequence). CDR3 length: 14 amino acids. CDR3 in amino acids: CASSPSGDTDTQYF. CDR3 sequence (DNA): TGTGCCAGCAGCCCCAGTGGGGACACAGATACGCAGTATTTT.

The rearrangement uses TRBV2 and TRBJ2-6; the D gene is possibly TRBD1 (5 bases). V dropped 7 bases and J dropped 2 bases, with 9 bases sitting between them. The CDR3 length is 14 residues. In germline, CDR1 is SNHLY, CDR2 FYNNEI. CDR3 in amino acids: CASTGNAGANVLTF. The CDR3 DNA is TGTGCCAGCACAGGGAATGCTGGGGCCAACGTCCTGACTTTC.

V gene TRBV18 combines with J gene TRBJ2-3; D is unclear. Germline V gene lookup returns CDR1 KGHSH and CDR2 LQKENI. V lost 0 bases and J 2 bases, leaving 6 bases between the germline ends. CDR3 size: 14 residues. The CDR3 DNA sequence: TGTGCCAGCTCACCACCGCAGCCCACAGATACGCAGTATTTT. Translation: CASSPPQPTDTQYF.

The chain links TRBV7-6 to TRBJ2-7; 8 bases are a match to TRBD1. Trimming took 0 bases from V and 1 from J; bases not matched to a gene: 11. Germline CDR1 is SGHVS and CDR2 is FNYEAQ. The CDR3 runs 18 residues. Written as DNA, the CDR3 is TGTGCCAGCAGCTTAGCGCCGACAGGGGAAGTAAGGTCCTACGAGCAGTACTTC. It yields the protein CASSLAPTGEVRSYEQYF.

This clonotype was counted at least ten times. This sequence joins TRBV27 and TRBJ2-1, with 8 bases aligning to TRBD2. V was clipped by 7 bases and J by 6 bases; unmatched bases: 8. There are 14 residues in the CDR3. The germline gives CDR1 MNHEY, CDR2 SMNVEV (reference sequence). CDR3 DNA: TGTGCCAGCAAGTCTCTAGCGGGTGTCAATGAGCAGTTCTTC. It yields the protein CASKSLAGVNEQFF.

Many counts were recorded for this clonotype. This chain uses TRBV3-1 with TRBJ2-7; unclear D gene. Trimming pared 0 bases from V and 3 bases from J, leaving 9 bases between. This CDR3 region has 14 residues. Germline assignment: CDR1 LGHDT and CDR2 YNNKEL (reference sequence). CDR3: CASSQDPPLYEQYF. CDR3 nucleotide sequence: TGTGCCAGCAGCCAAGACCCCCCTCTCTACGAGCAGTACTTC.

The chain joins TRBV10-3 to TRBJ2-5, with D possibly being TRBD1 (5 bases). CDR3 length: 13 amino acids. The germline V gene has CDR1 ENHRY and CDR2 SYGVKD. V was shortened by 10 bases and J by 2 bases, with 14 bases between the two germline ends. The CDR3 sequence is CATNPRGQETQYF. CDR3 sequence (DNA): TGTGCCACCAATCCTAGGGGACAAGAGACCCAGTACTTC.

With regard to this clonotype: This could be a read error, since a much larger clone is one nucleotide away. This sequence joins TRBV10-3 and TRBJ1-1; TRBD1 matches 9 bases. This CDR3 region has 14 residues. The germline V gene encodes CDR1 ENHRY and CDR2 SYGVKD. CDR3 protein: CAITRQGVNSEAFF. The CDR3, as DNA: TGTGCCATCACCAGACAGGGGGTGAACAGTGAAGCTTTCTTT.

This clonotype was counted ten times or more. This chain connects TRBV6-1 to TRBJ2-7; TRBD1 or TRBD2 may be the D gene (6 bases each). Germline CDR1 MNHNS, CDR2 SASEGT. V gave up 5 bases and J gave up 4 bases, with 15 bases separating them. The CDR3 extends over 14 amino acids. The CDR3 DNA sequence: TGTGCCAGCAGTCCGCCAACAGGGACTTACGAGCAGTACTTC. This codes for CASSPPTGTYEQYF.

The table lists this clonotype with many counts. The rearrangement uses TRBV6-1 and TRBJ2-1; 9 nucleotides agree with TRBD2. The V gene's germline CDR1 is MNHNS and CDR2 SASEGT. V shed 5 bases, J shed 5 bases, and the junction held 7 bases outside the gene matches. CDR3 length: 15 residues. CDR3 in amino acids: CASSRRVAGDNEQFF. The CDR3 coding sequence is TGTGCCAGCAGTCGTCGGGTAGCGGGAGACAATGAGCAGTTCTTC.